The rows below give T cell receptor beta chains drawn from one sample of a study of response to subunit inactivated influenza vaccine. TCRdb processed the RT-PCR reads anew with MiXCR; each CDR3 protein has one entry. Among 590,000 or so distinct CDR3 sequences listed, 14% were seen once. The sequencing here drew on PBMCs from blood, taken less than 15 days before vaccination. The receptors were gathered from a man over 45 who received an inactivated influenza vaccine. Each CDR3 is given with its conserved first and last residue. A D gene is named only where the DNA matches it firmly. Only part of the rows carry a size: once, few, many, or a class if the clone is expanded.

TRBJ2-7,NA,TRBV3-1,NA,CASSLTLGEQYF,TGTGCCAGCAGCCTTACTCTGGGGGAGCAGTACTTC
TRBJ1-2,NA,TRBV5-5,few,CASSPWGSLTNYGYTF,TGTGCCAGCAGCCCCTGGGGAAGCCTAACTAACTATGGCTACACCTTC
TRBJ2-4,TRBD1,TRBV12-3/TRBV12-4,few,CASSLIGTGLKNIQYF,TGTGCCAGCAGCCTTATCGGGACAGGGCTCAAAAACATTCAGTACTTC
TRBJ2-2,NA,TRBV2,NA,CASSDNVQALNTGELFF,TGTGCCAGCAGTGATAACGTACAGGCGCTTAACACCGGGGAGCTGTTTTTT
TRBJ1-5,NA,TRBV5-5,NA,CASSLGPFSNQPQHF,TGTGCCAGCAGCTTGGGGCCTTTTAGCAATCAGCCCCAGCATTTT
TRBJ2-2,NA,TRBV6-1,few,CASRTQGQTATGELFF,TGTGCCAGCCGAACTCAAGGACAGACTGCCACCGGGGAGCTGTTTTTT
TRBJ2-5,NA,TRBV19,NA,CASSDLEGETQYF,TGTGCCAGTAGCGATTTAGAGGGGGAGACCCAGTACTTC
TRBJ2-1,TRBD1,TRBV12-3/TRBV12-4,NA,CASSFSGTGSYNEQFF,TGTGCCAGCAGTTTTTCTGGGACAGGGTCCTACAATGAGCAGTTCTTC
TRBJ2-7,NA,TRBV10-3,few,CAISDSKVEFGYEQYF,TGTGCCATCAGTGACAGCAAGGTGGAATTCGGCTACGAGCAGTACTTC
TRBJ1-2,NA,TRBV29-1,few,CSVEGGPNYGYTF,TGCAGCGTTGAGGGGGGGCCTAACTATGGCTACACCTTC
TRBJ1-6,TRBD1,TRBV27,NA,CASGQGGGPLHF,TGTGCCAGCGGACAGGGAGGAGGTCCCCTCCACTTT
TRBJ2-5,TRBD2,TRBV6-2/TRBV6-3,NA,CASSKTLAGVETQYF,TGTGCCAGCAGCAAAACTCTAGCGGGAGTTGAGACCCAGTACTTC
TRBJ2-3,TRBD2,TRBV24-1,NA,CATSDFKLAGKTDTQYF,TGTGCCACCAGTGATTTTAAACTAGCGGGAAAGACAGATACGCAGTATTTT
TRBJ2-1,TRBD1,TRBV29-1,NA,CSAHYLRQGSYEQFF,TGCAGCGCCCACTACCTTCGACAGGGGAGTTATGAGCAGTTCTTC
TRBJ2-5,NA,TRBV15,NA,CATSRGARMGEETQYF,TGTGCCACCAGCAGAGGGGCCAGGATGGGAGAAGAGACCCAGTACTTC
TRBJ1-1,NA,TRBV6-5,NA,CASSYLGGKNTEAFF,TGTGCCAGCAGTTACCTGGGGGGGAAGAACACTGAAGCTTTCTTT
TRBJ2-7,NA,TRBV3-1,few,CASSQGFGGYEQYF,TGTGCCAGCAGCCAAGGATTCGGGGGCTACGAGCAGTACTTC
TRBJ2-7,NA,TRBV28,few,CASSGHQSYEQYF,TGTGCCAGCAGCGGACACCAATCCTACGAGCAGTACTTC
TRBJ2-3,NA,TRBV18,NA,CASAQGEDTQYF,TGTGCCAGCGCCCAGGGTGAAGATACGCAGTATTTT
TRBJ2-7,TRBD1,TRBV5-6,few,CASSPGTGMYEQYF,TGTGCCAGCAGCCCCGGGACAGGCATGTACGAGCAGTACTTC
TRBJ2-1,TRBD2,TRBV2,few,CASSERGGPYNEQFF,TGTGCCAGCAGTGAACGGGGGGGGCCCTACAATGAGCAGTTCTTC
TRBJ2-7,NA,TRBV6-5,NA,CASSYAIIYEQYF,TGTGCCAGCAGTTACGCCATTATCTACGAGCAGTACTTC
TRBJ2-7,NA,TRBV10-3,many,CATGDRPPYEQYF,TGTGCCACCGGAGACAGACCCCCCTACGAGCAGTACTTC
TRBJ1-1,NA,TRBV23-1,NA,CASTNPRQSNTEAFF,TGCGCCAGCACCAATCCGCGGCAGTCGAACACTGAAGCTTTCTTT
TRBJ2-1,NA,TRBV20-1,few,CSAQNRDVGSYNEQFF,TGCAGTGCTCAAAATCGGGACGTCGGTTCCTACAATGAGCAGTTCTTC
TRBJ2-1,NA,TRBV6-2/TRBV6-3,NA,CASSHGLEQFF,TGTGCCAGCAGTCACGGACTAGAGCAGTTCTTC
TRBJ2-1,TRBD2,TRBV4-3,NA,CASSQVVWTSGPTLYNEQFF,TGCGCCAGCAGCCAAGTCGTTTGGACTAGCGGGCCCACCCTCTACAATGAGCAGTTCTTC
TRBJ1-2,NA,TRBV24-1,few,CATSDIRGYTF,TGTGCCACCAGTGATATACGTGGCTACACCTTC
TRBJ2-5,NA,TRBV10-3,many,CAINHGTQQETQYF,TGTGCCATCAACCACGGGACGCAACAAGAGACCCAGTACTTC
TRBJ2-7,TRBD2,TRBV6-1,few,CASGSGLAASYEQYF,TGTGCCAGCGGATCAGGACTAGCGGCATCCTACGAGCAGTACTTC
TRBJ2-1,NA,TRBV11-2,many,CASSLTTGYNEQFF,TGTGCCAGCAGCCTGACAACGGGGTACAATGAGCAGTTCTTC
TRBJ2-7,NA,TRBV7-2,few,CASSFEGGEQYF,TGTGCCAGCAGCTTTGAGGGGGGGGAGCAGTACTTC
TRBJ1-1,TRBD1,TRBV5-5,NA,CASSFRDSYTEAFF,TGTGCCAGCAGCTTCCGGGACAGTTACACTGAAGCTTTCTTT
TRBJ2-2,NA,TRBV12-3/TRBV12-4,many,CASSPGWSRNTGELFF,TGTGCCAGCAGCCCGGGGTGGAGTCGGAACACCGGGGAGCTGTTTTTT
TRBJ2-5,NA,TRBV5-1,NA,CASSLGAGHQETQYF,TGCGCCAGCAGCTTGGGAGCAGGGCACCAAGAGACCCAGTACTTC
TRBJ2-7,NA,TRBV3-1,few,CASSFLARAYEQYF,TGTGCCAGCAGCTTCCTCGCGAGGGCCTACGAGCAGTACTTC
TRBJ2-3,NA,TRBV6-5,many,CASSYQGAATDTQYF,TGTGCCAGCAGTTACCAGGGAGCAGCCACAGATACGCAGTATTTT
TRBJ2-7,NA,TRBV18,NA,CASSKGRPGYEQYF,TGTGCCAGCTCCAAGGGACGGCCGGGCTACGAGCAGTACTTC
TRBJ2-2,TRBD1,TRBV2,few,CASAAGTGGTGELFF,TGTGCCAGCGCAGCCGGGACAGGGGGCACCGGGGAGCTGTTTTTT
TRBJ2-7,TRBD2,TRBV7-2,few,CASSLVMTRESLYEQYF,TGTGCCAGCAGCTTAGTAATGACGCGGGAGAGCCTCTACGAGCAGTACTTC